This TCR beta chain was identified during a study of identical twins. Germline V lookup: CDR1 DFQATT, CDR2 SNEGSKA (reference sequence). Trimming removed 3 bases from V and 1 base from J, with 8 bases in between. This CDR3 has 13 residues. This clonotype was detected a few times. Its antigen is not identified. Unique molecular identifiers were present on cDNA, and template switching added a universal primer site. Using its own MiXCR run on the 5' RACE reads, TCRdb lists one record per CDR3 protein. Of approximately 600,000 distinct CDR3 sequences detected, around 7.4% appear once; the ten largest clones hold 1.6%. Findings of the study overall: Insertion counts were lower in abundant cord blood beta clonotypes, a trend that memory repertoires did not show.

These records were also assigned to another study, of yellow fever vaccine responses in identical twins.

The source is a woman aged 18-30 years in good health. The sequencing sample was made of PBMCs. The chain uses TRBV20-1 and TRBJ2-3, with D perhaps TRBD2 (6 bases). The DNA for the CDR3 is TGCAGTGCTAGCCCTAGCGGCACAGATACGCAGTATTTT. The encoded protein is CSASPSGTDTQYF.